This T cell receptor beta chain was sequenced during a study of T cell responses to AZD1222 COVID-19 vaccine (dated by TCRdb to the early 2020s). In the study overall: AZD1222 recipients given second doses at about 4 weeks or at about 12 weeks were pooled, since spike-specific TCR depth and breadth were not found to differ between the two schedules. TCR sequencing covered more than 230 trial participants: 200 to 210 given two doses of AZD1222 and approximately 26 given two doses of MenACWY control vaccine. Trial participants were enrolled into age subgroups of 18-55, 56-69 and 70-plus years, which contained approximately 150, 28 and 58 TCR-sequenced participants, respectively.

What this sample's time point label stands for: baseline before first vaccination. The vaccinee samples were drawn from two UK trials, COV001 and COV002, one of which was a single-blind randomized controlled phase 2/3 trial testing AZD1222 (ChAdOx1 nCoV-19) in healthy adults. Trial participant PBMC samples were collected at day 0 and day 28 after the second dose for TCRbeta chain sequencing. Notes on this clone: It lacks a known antigen. No base qualities exist here, and no much larger clone lies one base off it.

The CDR3 regions of human TCRbeta chains were analyzed by immunosequencing. The authors' analysis ran thus. TCRs in the repertoires were compared against a reference library of SARS-CoV-2-specific TCRs that had been generated with the MIRA antigen-specificity platform. Breadth was defined as the fraction of unique TCRs that were SARS-CoV-2-associated, and depth was defined as the fraction of total T cells that were SARS-CoV-2-associated. Each spike-specific TCR was assigned to its reactive spike region and to a CD4 or CD8 class using the MIRA data. Log10-transformed breadth and depth values were compared by one-way ANOVA with Sidak's multiple comparisons tests. Sourced from immuneACCESS, this table was stored by TCRdb with only in-frame sequences that have V and J called. A share of the clones is absent; for the studies checked, an unresolved V gene accounts for under half, and the remainder has no known explanation. V, J and clone size are taken as reported in that table, and D and trimming were inferred from the DNA itself. For this sample the table gives more than 85,000 clones, of which more than 75% were detected only once. 3.3% of the sample lies in the top ten.

General study outcomes and caveats: No day 14 peak-response samples were available, so repertoires were characterized only after the peak T cell response. After two AZD1222 doses, both the breadth and the depth of spike-specific TCRs were significantly higher than at day 0 and than in MenACWY recipients. Participants were mostly white British and included more females than males, and it was suggested by the authors that clonal diversity may have been underestimated. The 56-69-year group was small, and its depth increase did not reach significance, likely because of low power. Reportedly, close to half of the unique spike-specific TCRs recognized epitopes lying outside the regions that are mutated in the B.1.351 and B.1.1.7 variants. Conclusions about previously exposed vaccinees are limited, since just a handful of AZD1222 recipients were seropositive for SARS-CoV-2 at baseline. CD4 TCRs associated with the vaccine covered the entire spike protein, and the dominant responses were in regions 160-218 and 743-854.

This sequence originates from an adult in good health. The sample here was peripheral blood, taken on day 0 of AZD1222 vaccination.

The CDR3 reads CASSVRGSNEQFF. DNA sequence: TGTGCCAGCAGTGTCCGGGGATCCAATGAGCAGTTCTTC. The rearranged chain carries TRBV2 and TRBJ2-1; possibly the D gene is TRBD2, per 5 matching bases. Trimming costs V 4 bases and J 6 bases, and their ends lie 10 bases apart. Its CDR3 holds 13 amino acids, cysteine through phenylalanine. The only DNA kept is the CDR3, 39 bases in frame from the first base. The germline V gene specifies SNHLY as CDR1 and FYNNEI as CDR2. Joined to the reference TRBV2 and TRBJ2-1 proteins, this CDR3 gives the full variable domain: EPEVTQTPSHQVTQMGQEVILRCVPISNHLYFYWYRQILGQKVEFLVSFYNNEISEKSEIFDDQFSVERPDGSNFTLKIRSTKLEDSAMYFCASSVRGSNEQFFGPGTRLTVL.